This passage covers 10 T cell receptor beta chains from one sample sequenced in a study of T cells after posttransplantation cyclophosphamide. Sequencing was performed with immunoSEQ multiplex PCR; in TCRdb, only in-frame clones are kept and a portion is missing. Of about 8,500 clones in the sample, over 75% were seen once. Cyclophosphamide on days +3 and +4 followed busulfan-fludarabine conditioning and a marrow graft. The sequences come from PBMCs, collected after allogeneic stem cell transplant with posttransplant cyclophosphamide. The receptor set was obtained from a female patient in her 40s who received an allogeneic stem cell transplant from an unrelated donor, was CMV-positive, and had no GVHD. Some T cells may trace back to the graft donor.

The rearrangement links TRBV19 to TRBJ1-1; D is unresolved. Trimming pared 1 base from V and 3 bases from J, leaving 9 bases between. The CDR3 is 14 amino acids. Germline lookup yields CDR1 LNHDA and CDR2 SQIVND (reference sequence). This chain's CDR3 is CASSIGTSYTEAFF. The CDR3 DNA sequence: TGTGCCAGTAGTATAGGGACTTCCTACACTGAAGCTTTCTTT.

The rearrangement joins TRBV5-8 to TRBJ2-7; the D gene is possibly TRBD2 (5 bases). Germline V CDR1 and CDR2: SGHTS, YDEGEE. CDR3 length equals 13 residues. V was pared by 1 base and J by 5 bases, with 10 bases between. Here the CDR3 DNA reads TGTGCCAGCAGCTTGCCCCACGGGGACGAGCAGTACTTC. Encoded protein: CASSLPHGDEQYF.

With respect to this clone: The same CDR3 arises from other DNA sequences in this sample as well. The CDR3 nucleotides are TGTGCCAGCAGCTTGGGGGGACAGTCCTACGAGCAGTACTTC. This encodes CASSLGGQSYEQYF. The chain joins TRBV11-3 to TRBJ2-7, with a possible D match to TRBD1 (7 bases). Germline V gene data show CDR1 as SGHNT and CDR2 as YENEEA. CDR3 length equals 14 residues. V gave up 3 bases and J gave up 1 base, with 10 bases separating them.

CDR3 in amino acids: CAWSEGTGAAGYTF. The CDR3 DNA follows: TGTGCCTGGAGTGAAGGGACAGGGGCGGCTGGCTACACCTTC. The chain employs TRBV30 and TRBJ1-2; 10 nucleotides align to TRBD1. The V and J ends lost 1 base and 7 bases, in that order; junction bases with no gene match: 6. Germline CDR1 GTSNPN, CDR2 SVGIG (reference sequence). This CDR3 spans 14 amino acids.

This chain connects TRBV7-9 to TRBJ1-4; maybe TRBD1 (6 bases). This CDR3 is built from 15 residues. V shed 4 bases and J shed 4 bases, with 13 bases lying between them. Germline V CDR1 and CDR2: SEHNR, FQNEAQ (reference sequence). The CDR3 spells CASSWGRDNNEKLFF. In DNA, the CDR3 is TGTGCCAGCAGCTGGGGACGGGACAATAATGAAAAACTGTTTTTT.

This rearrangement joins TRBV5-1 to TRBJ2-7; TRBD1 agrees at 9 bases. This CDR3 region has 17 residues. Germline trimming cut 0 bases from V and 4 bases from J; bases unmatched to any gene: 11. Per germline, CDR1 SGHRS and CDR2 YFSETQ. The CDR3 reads CASSLALFGQGSYEQYF. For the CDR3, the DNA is TGCGCCAGCAGCTTGGCCCTCTTCGGACAGGGGAGTTACGAGCAGTACTTC.

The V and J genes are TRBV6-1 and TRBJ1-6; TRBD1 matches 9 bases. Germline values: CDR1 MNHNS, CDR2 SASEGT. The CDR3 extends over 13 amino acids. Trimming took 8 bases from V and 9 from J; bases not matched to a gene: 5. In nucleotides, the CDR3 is TGTGCCAGCGGACAGGGGATTGGTTCACCCCTCCACTTT. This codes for CASGQGIGSPLHF.

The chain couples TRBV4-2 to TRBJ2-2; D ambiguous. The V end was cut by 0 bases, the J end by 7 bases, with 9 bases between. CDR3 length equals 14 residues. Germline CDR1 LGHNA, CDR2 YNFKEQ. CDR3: CASSQDSTIGELFF. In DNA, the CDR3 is TGTGCCAGCAGCCAAGATTCTACTATCGGGGAGCTGTTTTTT.

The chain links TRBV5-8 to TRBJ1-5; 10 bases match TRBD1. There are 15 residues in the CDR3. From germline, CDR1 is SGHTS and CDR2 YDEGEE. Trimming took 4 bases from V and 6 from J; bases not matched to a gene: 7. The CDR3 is CASSLKTGGVQPQHF. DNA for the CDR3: TGTGCCAGCAGCCTCAAGACAGGGGGCGTTCAGCCCCAGCATTTT.

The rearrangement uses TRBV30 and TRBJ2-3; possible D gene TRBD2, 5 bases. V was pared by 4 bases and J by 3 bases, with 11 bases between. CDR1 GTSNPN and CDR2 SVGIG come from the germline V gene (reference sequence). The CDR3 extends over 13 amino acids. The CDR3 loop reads CAWTRGITDTQYF. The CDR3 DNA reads TGTGCCTGGACCAGAGGGATTACAGATACGCAGTATTTT.